The present entry profiles one T cell receptor (beta chain) with its context. The germline V and J ends were trimmed by 7 bases and 2 bases, with 6 bases remaining between them. Germline assignment: CDR1 SQVTM and CDR2 ANQGSEA. The CDR3 loop spans 11 amino acids. Original processing methods: Reference gene primers were amplified, and this amplification served to estimate nucleated cell counts. The assay was immunoSEQ multiplex PCR, and TCRdb's table has in-frame clones only and misses some. The V and J calls and the clone size are those of that table, but D and trimming were determined from the DNA. The sample holds a few hundred thousand clones, roughly 88% seen once. This specimen comes from a study of blood T cell repertoires in COVID-19. Background on the study: Samples of COVID-19 (acute and convalescent) were obtained from the United States, Italy and Spain.

Allocation to cohorts depended on clinical history reported by the participants. Among Cohort 3 donors, those recovered had two negative PCRs, clearance, or symptom resolution. Material: PBMCs or T cells enriched from blood (not recorded which). This sequence was found in a young man who had recovered from COVID-19. This sequence joins TRBV29-1 and TRBJ2-1; D is possibly TRBD2 (5 bases). This CDR3 is CSGGPYNEQFF. CDR3 DNA sequence: TGCAGCGGAGGGCCCTACAATGAGCAGTTCTTC.